The rows below give T cell receptor beta chains drawn from one sample of a study of cytomegalovirus exposure and HLA in healthy donors. Here immunoSEQ multiplex PCR was the method, and the copy in TCRdb shows in-frame clones only, minus some. The sample includes 150,000 to 160,000 clones, over 60% of them seen just once. Source material: PBMCs. The receptors shown here come from a woman in her 40s in good health and CMV-seronegative. Both conserved end residues are part of each CDR3. D genes are given only for firm matches. Clone size appears in some rows only: once, few, many, or a class for an expanded clone.

V: TRBV2
J: TRBJ1-6
size: .
D: .
DNA: TGTGCCAGCAGTTCACAGTATTTGGGTTCACCCCTCCACTTT
CDR3: CASSSQYLGSPLHF

V: TRBV6-5
J: TRBJ1-1
size: once
D: .
DNA: TGTGCCAGCAGTCCCCGGGGGAGGGCGGCTGAAGCTTTCTTT
CDR3: CASSPRGRAAEAFF

V: TRBV19
J: TRBJ1-2
size: .
D: TRBD1
DNA: TGTGCCAGTAGTCCCCGGACAGGGAGCGGCTACACCTTC
CDR3: CASSPRTGSGYTF

V: TRBV5-1
J: TRBJ2-5
size: once
D: .
DNA: TGCGCCAGCAGCTTGAATACAGGGCAGCAAGAGACCCAGTACTTC
CDR3: CASSLNTGQQETQYF

V: TRBV19
J: TRBJ1-5
size: .
D: TRBD1
DNA: TGTGCCAGTGAGGTGGGACAGGGTCTCAATCAGCCCCAGCATTTT
CDR3: CASEVGQGLNQPQHF

V: TRBV5-4
J: TRBJ2-5
size: .
D: TRBD2
DNA: TGTGCCAGCAGCCTGGGGGCGGGGGGGTACCAAGAGACCCAGTACTTC
CDR3: CASSLGAGGYQETQYF

V: TRBV6-1
J: TRBJ1-2
size: .
D: TRBD1
DNA: TGTGCCAGCAGGACAGGGCACGGCTACACCTTC
CDR3: CASRTGHGYTF

V: TRBV28
J: TRBJ1-5
size: once
D: .
DNA: TGTGCCAGCAGGGAAGCGGGGGGCAATCAGCCCCAGCATTTT
CDR3: CASREAGGNQPQHF

V: TRBV5-1
J: TRBJ1-4
size: .
D: TRBD1
DNA: TGCGCCAGCAGCTTCGGACAGGGAATTAGTAATGAAAAACTGTTTTTT
CDR3: CASSFGQGISNEKLFF

V: TRBV4-1
J: TRBJ2-7
size: .
D: TRBD2
DNA: TGCGCCAGCAGCCCTACCGGGCGGGAGGCACACGAGCAGTACTTC
CDR3: CASSPTGREAHEQYF

V: TRBV6-1
J: TRBJ2-3
size: .
D: TRBD1
DNA: TGTGCCAGCAGTCAGGGGGGCACAGATACGCAGTATTTT
CDR3: CASSQGGTDTQYF

V: TRBV13
J: TRBJ2-1
size: .
D: TRBD2
DNA: TGTGCCAGCAGCATTCGGACTAGCCCGGTGGTATACAATGAGCAGTTCTTC
CDR3: CASSIRTSPVVYNEQFF

V: TRBV7-9
J: TRBJ2-7
size: .
D: TRBD1
DNA: TGTGCCAGCAGCTCCGGGACAGGGAGTCACGAGCAGTACTTC
CDR3: CASSSGTGSHEQYF

V: TRBV5-1
J: TRBJ2-3
size: .
D: .
DNA: TGCGCCAGCAGCTCAATTACAGGAGATACGCAGTATTTT
CDR3: CASSSITGDTQYF

V: TRBV14
J: TRBJ2-6
size: .
D: TRBD1
DNA: TGTGCCAGCAGCCAAATTTGGCAGGGGGCTACTGGGGCCAACGTCCTGATTTTC
CDR3: CASSQIWQGATGANVLIF

V: TRBV2
J: TRBJ2-5
size: few
D: .
DNA: TGTGCCAGCAGTGCCGGACTAACCCCATCCGAGACCCAGTACTTC
CDR3: CASSAGLTPSETQYF

V: TRBV9
J: TRBJ2-1
size: .
D: .
DNA: TGTGCCAGCAGCGCCCGCCTAGCGAACAATGAGCAGTTCTTC
CDR3: CASSARLANNEQFF